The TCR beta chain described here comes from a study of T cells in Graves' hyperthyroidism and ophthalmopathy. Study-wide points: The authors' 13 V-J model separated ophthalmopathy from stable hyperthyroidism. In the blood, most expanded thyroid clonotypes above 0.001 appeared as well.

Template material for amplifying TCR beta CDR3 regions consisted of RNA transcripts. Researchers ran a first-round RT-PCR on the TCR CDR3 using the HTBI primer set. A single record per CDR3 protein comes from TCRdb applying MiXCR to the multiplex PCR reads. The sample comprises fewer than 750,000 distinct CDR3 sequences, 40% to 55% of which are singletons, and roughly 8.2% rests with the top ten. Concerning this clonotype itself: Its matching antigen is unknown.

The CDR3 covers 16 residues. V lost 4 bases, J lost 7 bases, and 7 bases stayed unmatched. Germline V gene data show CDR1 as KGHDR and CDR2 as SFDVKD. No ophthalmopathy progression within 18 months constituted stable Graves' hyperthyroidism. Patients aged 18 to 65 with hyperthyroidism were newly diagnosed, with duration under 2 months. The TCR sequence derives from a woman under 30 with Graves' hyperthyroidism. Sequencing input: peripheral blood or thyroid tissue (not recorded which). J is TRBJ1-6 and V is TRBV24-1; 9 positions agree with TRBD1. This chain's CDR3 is CATSDSGQGENSPLHF. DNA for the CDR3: TGTGCCACCAGTGACTCGGGACAGGGTGAGAATTCACCCCTCCACTTT.